This TCR beta chain was profiled in a study of post-analysis software for immune sequencing data. Study context: Recorded subtypes: relapsing-remitting, secondary progressive, progressive-relapsing; some patients unannotated.

For this clonotype: Its antigen is not identified.

The study's findings and limits: Among multiple sclerosis patients, normalized Chao1 diversity was significantly below that of controls. Elevated frequency relative to controls characterized roughly 5 TRBV segments in patients, TRBV5-6, TRBV5-1 and TRBV20-1 among them.

Unique molecular identifiers tagged the TCR beta cDNA libraries. Approximately 0.5 million cDNA molecules were recovered from an input of 1 to 10 million T cells. Each CDR3 protein gets one entry after TCRdb re-called the PCR reads with MiXCR. Of 700,000 to 800,000 distinct CDR3 sequences detected, roughly 30% appear once; the ten largest clones hold around 0.55%. The germline V gene encodes CDR1 DFQATT and CDR2 SNEGSKA (reference sequence). The CDR3 sequence is 15 residues long. V and J are TRBV20-1 and TRBJ2-7; TRBD2 is a possible D gene (5 bases). The J call may be in error: the DNA end matches TRBJ2-5 better. Sequencing was carried out using blood. This receptor was obtained from a girl between 5 and 17 years old with multiple sclerosis. Here the CDR3 reads CSAREADSAFRTQYF. In DNA, the CDR3 is TGCAGTGCTAGAGAAGCAGATAGCGCTTTCAGGACCCAGTACTTC.